This T cell receptor beta chain was sequenced for a study of cytomegalovirus exposure and HLA in healthy donors. The germline V gene has CDR1 SGHNT and CDR2 YYREEE (reference sequence). The CDR3 contains 15 residues. V dropped 2 bases and J dropped 1; count of bases not matched to a gene: 6. The PCR contained 60 Vbeta and 13 Jbeta primers. Generated by immunoSEQ multiplex PCR, the TCRdb table keeps only in-frame clones and is missing some. The data contain over 150,000 clones, roughly 80% of them seen just once; the ten biggest clones take up about 2.4%. The sequence was obtained from a male donor in good health and CMV-seronegative. The V and J genes are TRBV5-4 and TRBJ2-7; TRBD1 aligns across 7 bases. The material sequenced was PBMCs. The CDR3 coding sequence is TGTGCCAGCAGCTTTCCCGGGACAGCATCCTACGAGCAGTACTTC. It is translated as CASSFPGTASYEQYF.